Listed here are 8 T cell receptor beta chains from one sample, sequenced in a study of shared clonotypes between healthy human individuals. Naive CD8 cells, CD45RO-negative and positively selected for CCR7, excluded terminally differentiated effector memory CD45RA+ cells. Profiling relied on immunoSEQ multiplex PCR, and the TCRdb table lists in-frame clones only, not all of them. The profile shows about 590,000 clones, about 95% of them singletons. The sample consisted of naive CD8+ T cells sorted from blood. These receptors were obtained from a woman in her 30s in good health.

The J gene is TRBJ2-1, the V gene TRBV2; maybe TRBD2 (5 bases). CDR1 SNHLY and CDR2 FYNNEI come from the germline V gene. The CDR3 has 14 amino acids. V was cut by 1 base and J by 8 bases, with 12 bases left in between. In DNA, the CDR3 is TGTGCCAGCAGTGAAGTACCGTCGGGGTATGAGCAGTTCTTC. Translation: CASSEVPSGYEQFF.

This sequence joins TRBV7-9 and TRBJ2-7, with unresolved D. Germline lookup yields CDR1 SEHNR and CDR2 FQNEAQ (reference sequence). The V end was cut by 5 bases, the J end by 3 bases, with 14 bases between. The CDR3 is made up of 14 amino acids. The CDR3 DNA is TGTGCCAGCAGCCCCGGAGATAACTACTACGAGCAGTACTTC. Amino acid sequence: CASSPGDNYYEQYF. Full variable domain (outside the CDR3, taken from reference TRBV7-9 and TRBJ2-7): DTGVSQNPRHKITKRGQNVTFRCDPISEHNRLYWYRQTLGQGPEFLTYFQNEAQLEKSRLLSDRFSAERPKGSFSTLEIQRTEQGDSAMYLCASSPGDNYYEQYFGPGTRLTVT.

In DNA form, the CDR3 reads TGCGCCAGCGTTAGCGGGAGCCACAATGAGCAGTTCTTC. This encodes CASVSGSHNEQFF. V and J are TRBV10-2 and TRBJ2-1; TRBD2 aligns across 9 bases. V dropped 8 bases and J dropped 5; count of bases not matched to a gene: 4. CDR3 length: 13 residues. Germline V gives CDR1 WSHSY, CDR2 SAAADI.

The chain joins TRBV10-3 to TRBJ2-7; TRBD2 agrees at 7 bases. CDR3 length: 14 amino acids. With V trimmed by 4 bases and J by 3 bases, 6 bases remained unmatched. Germline V gene lookup returns CDR1 ENHRY and CDR2 SYGVKD. The CDR3 sequence: CAISAGLVLYEQYF. The CDR3 coding sequence is TGTGCCATCAGTGCCGGACTAGTACTCTACGAGCAGTACTTC.

The chain recombines TRBV28 with TRBJ2-1; no reliable D call. Trimming took off 4 bases at V and 5 bases at J, with 6 bases between the two ends. The CDR3 sequence is 12 residues long. Germline CDR1 is MDHEN and CDR2 is SYDVKM. The CDR3 region is CASSSPNNEQFF. Here the CDR3 DNA reads TGTGCCAGCAGTTCACCCAACAATGAGCAGTTCTTC.

For this clone: Mismatch with germline at one junction end may stem from a read error. The gene calls are TRBV15 and TRBJ2-7; unclear D gene. Germline CDR1 LNHNV, CDR2 YYDKDF (reference sequence). The CDR3 spans 14 residues. CDR3 nucleotide sequence: TGTGCCACAAGCAGGCCCTTTGGGCTCAACGAGCAGTACTTC. It is translated as CATSRPFGLNEQYF.

This clone is a singleton in its sample. The chain is built from TRBV14 and TRBJ2-3; D is undetermined. The CDR3 runs to 13 residues. Germline CDR1 reads SGHDN; CDR2 reads FVKESK. Trimming took 4 bases from V and 1 from J, leaving 6 bases between them. CDR3 sequence (DNA): TGTGCCAGCAGCCGGGTTGGCACAGATACGCAGTATTTT. Its translation: CASSRVGTDTQYF.

V and J are TRBV5-6 and TRBJ2-7; possible D gene TRBD1, 6 bases. Between the trimmed V and J ends, which lost 3 bases and 2 bases, there was a span of 12 bases. The CDR3 spans 14 residues. Per the germline V gene, CDR1 is SGHDT and CDR2 is YYEEEE. The chain's CDR3 is CASSWDTETYEQYF. The CDR3 bases are TGTGCCAGCAGCTGGGACACAGAAACCTACGAGCAGTACTTC.